Sequencing of this T cell receptor (beta chain) was carried out in a study of response to subunit inactivated influenza vaccine. Between the trimmed V and J ends, which lost 5 bases and 7 bases, there was a span of 18 bases. This CDR3 region has 14 residues. Germline V gives CDR1 MDHEN, CDR2 SYDVKM. MiXCR, applied by TCRdb to the RT-PCR reads, yields one record per CDR3 protein. The table records about 540,000 distinct CDR3 sequences, roughly a quarter of them present only once. These data also featured in a second study, about T cells expressing NK-cell markers. Per that paper: Synthesis of TCR beta cDNA relied on 5'RACE template switching carrying UMIs. Of the CD8+ T cells in six donors, roughly 1.0-7.5% belonged to dominant NKG2C+ clonotypes.

The source material was CD4+ T cells sorted from PBMCs, sampled 11 to 12 days after vaccination. The chain carries TRBV28 and TRBJ2-7; tentatively, D is TRBD2 (6 bases). The sequence came from a man aged 50 or older who received an inactivated influenza vaccine. This chain's CDR3 is CASSQIGIGREQYF. The CDR3 nucleotides are TGTGCCAGCAGTCAGATAGGAATAGGGAGGGAGCAGTACTTC.